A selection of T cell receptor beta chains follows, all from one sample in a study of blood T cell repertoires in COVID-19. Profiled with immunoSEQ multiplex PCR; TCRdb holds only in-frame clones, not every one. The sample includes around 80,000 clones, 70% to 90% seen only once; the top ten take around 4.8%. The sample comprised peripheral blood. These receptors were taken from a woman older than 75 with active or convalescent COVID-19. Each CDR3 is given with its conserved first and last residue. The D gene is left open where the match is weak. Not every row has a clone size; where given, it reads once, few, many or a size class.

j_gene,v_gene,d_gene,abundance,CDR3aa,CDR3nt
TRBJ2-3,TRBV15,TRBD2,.,CATSRPSGLAGVVDTQYF,TGTGCCACCAGCAGACCATCGGGACTAGCGGGAGTGGTAGATACGCAGTATTTT
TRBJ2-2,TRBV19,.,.,CASSIDQGNTGELFF,TGTGCCAGTAGTATAGATCAGGGGAACACCGGGGAGCTGTTTTTT
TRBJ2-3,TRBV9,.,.,CASSVDFLSTDTQYF,TGTGCCAGCAGCGTAGATTTTTTAAGCACAGATACGCAGTATTTT
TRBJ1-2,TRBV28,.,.,CASSFKNYGYTF,TGTGCCAGCAGTTTTAAAAACTATGGCTACACCTTC
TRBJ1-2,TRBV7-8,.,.,CASSLLENYGYTF,TGTGCCAGCAGCTTGTTGGAGAACTATGGCTACACCTTC
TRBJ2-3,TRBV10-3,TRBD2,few,CAISEPVGTSGGEYTDTQYF,TGTGCCATCAGTGAGCCCGTAGGGACTAGCGGGGGGGAATATACAGATACGCAGTATTTT
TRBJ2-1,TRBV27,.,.,CASRPRIRDNSYNEQFF,TGTGCCAGCAGGCCTCGAATCCGGGACAACTCCTACAATGAGCAGTTCTTC
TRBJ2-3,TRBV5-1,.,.,CASSSPGTDTQYF,TGCGCCAGCAGTTCCCCAGGGACAGATACGCAGTATTTT
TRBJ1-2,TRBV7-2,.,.,CASSLVGAQANYGYTF,TGTGCCAGCAGCTTAGTTGGGGCCCAAGCGAACTATGGCTACACCTTC
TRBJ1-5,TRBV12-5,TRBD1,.,CASARTGSNQPQHF,TGTGCTAGTGCCCGGACAGGGAGCAATCAGCCCCAGCATTTT
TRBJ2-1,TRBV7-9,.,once,CASSPDYHPGDEQFF,TGTGCCAGCAGCCCCGACTACCACCCGGGCGATGAGCAGTTCTTC
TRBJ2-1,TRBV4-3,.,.,CASSQDEAPYNEQFF,TGCGCCAGCAGCCAAGATGAGGCACCCTACAATGAGCAGTTCTTC
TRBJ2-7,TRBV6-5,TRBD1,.,CASNQRQGDYEQYF,TGTGCCAGCAATCAGAGACAGGGAGATTACGAGCAGTACTTC
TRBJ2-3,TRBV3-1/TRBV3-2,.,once,CASSQDPFSEPSTDTQYF,TGTGCCAGCAGCCAAGACCCTTTTAGCGAACCTAGCACAGATACGCAGTATTTT
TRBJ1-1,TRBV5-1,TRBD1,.,CASSFGSQGIWNTEAFF,TGCGCCAGCAGCTTCGGTTCACAGGGGATATGGAACACTGAAGCTTTCTTT
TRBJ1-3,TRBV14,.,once,CASSQDLVRNTIYF,TGTGCCAGCAGCCAAGATTTAGTGCGTAACACCATATATTTT
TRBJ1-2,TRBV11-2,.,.,CASSSDRSYGYTF,TGTGCCAGCAGCTCGGACAGAAGCTATGGCTACACCTTC
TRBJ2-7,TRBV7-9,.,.,CASSLVGTPEQYF,TGTGCCAGCAGCTTAGTGGGGACTCCTGAGCAGTACTTC
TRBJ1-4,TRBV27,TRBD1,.,CASSTIQGGNEKLFF,TGTGCCAGCAGTACAATACAGGGGGGGAATGAAAAACTGTTTTTT
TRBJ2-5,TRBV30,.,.,CAWSVGGGPITQYF,TGTGCCTGGAGTGTTGGCGGGGGCCCTATTACCCAGTACTTC
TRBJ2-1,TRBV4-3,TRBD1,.,CASSQRTGNNEQFF,TGCGCCAGCAGCCAAAGGACAGGTAACAATGAGCAGTTCTTC
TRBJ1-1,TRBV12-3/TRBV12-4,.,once,CASSFASNTEAFF,TGTGCCAGCAGTTTCGCGTCGAACACTGAAGCTTTCTTT
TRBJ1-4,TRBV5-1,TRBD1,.,CASSFGQGAEKLFF,TGCGCCAGCAGCTTCGGACAGGGGGCGGAAAAACTGTTTTTT
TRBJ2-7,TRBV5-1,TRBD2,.,CASSWGSGGRSYEQYF,TGCGCCAGCAGCTGGGGCAGCGGGGGAAGGTCCTACGAGCAGTACTTC
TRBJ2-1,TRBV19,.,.,CASTGEGSSYNEQFF,TGTGCCAGTACGGGGGAAGGCTCGTCGTACAATGAGCAGTTCTTC
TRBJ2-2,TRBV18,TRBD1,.,CASSRTGSPGELFF,TGTGCCAGCTCGCGGACAGGGTCCCCCGGGGAGCTGTTTTTT
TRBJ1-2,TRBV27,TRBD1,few,CASRSVKTGAYTYGYTF,TGTGCCAGCAGATCCGTAAAAACAGGGGCTTACACCTATGGCTACACCTTC
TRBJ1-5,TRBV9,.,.,CASSVAGDQPQHF,TGTGCCAGCAGCGTAGCCGGGGATCAGCCCCAGCATTTT
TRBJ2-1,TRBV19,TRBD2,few,CASSSGREYNEQFF,TGTGCCAGTAGTAGCGGGAGAGAGTACAATGAGCAGTTCTTC
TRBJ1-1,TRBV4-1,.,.,CASSQGQGFMNTEAFF,TGCGCCAGCAGCCAAGGGCAGGGGTTCATGAACACTGAAGCTTTCTTT
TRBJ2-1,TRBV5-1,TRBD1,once,CASRTGAEQFF,TGCGCCAGCAGGACAGGGGCTGAGCAGTTCTTC
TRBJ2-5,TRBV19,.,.,CASSIGTEETQYF,TGTGCCAGTAGTATAGGGACAGAAGAGACCCAGTACTTC
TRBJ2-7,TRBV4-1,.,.,CASSQISGEQYF,TGCGCCAGCAGCCAAATTTCGGGGGAGCAGTACTTC
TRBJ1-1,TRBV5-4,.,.,CASSVDGGVISEAFF,TGTGCCAGCAGCGTGGACGGCGGCGTGATCTCTGAAGCTTTCTTT
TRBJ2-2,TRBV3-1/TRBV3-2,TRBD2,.,CASSQTASGVNTGELFF,TGTGCCAGCAGCCAAACCGCAAGCGGGGTGAACACCGGGGAGCTGTTTTTT
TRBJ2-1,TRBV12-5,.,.,CASGLDDRKFMKAEQFF,TGTGCTAGTGGTTTGGATGACAGGAAATTTATGAAGGCTGAGCAGTTCTTC
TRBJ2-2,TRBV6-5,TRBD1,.,CASRRPGTASGELFF,TGTGCCAGCAGACGACCTGGGACAGCCTCCGGGGAGCTGTTTTTT
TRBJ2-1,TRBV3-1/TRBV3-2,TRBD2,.,CASSQSLAANNEQFF,TGTGCCAGCAGCCAGAGTCTAGCGGCAAACAATGAGCAGTTCTTC
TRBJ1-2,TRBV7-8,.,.,CASTPDSLYGYTF,TGTGCCAGCACCCCCGACAGCCTGTATGGCTACACCTTC
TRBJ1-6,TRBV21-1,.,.,CASSKWVGPPPSPLHF,TGTGCCAGCAGCAAATGGGTGGGCCCCCCCCCTTCACCCCTCCACTTT
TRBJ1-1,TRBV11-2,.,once,CASSLEASTEAFF,TGTGCCAGCAGCTTAGAGGCATCCACTGAAGCTTTCTTT
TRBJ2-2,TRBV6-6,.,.,CASSYVGRSTGELFF,TGTGCCAGCAGTTACGTAGGGAGGAGCACCGGGGAGCTGTTTTTT
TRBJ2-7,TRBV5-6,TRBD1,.,CASSLVGTGFHEQYF,TGTGCCAGCAGCTTGGTGGGGACAGGGTTCCACGAGCAGTACTTC
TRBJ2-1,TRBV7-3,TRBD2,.,CASRSSGVYNEQFF,TGTGCCAGCAGGTCTAGCGGGGTTTACAATGAGCAGTTCTTC
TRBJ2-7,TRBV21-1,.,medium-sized,CASSRGLAGGPGLEQYF,TGTGCCAGCAGCAGGGGGCTAGCGGGAGGGCCGGGTCTCGAGCAGTACTTC